A single T cell receptor (beta chain) is shown here with its context. This entry belongs to a study of blood T cell repertoires in COVID-19. For the study at large: COVID-19 samples collected from the United States, Italy and Spain covered acute and convalescent phases. The cDNA or gDNA used as material had been derived from T cells, B-cell-depleted T cells, or PBMCs.

Study processing details: Amplification from reference gene primers served as the basis for estimated nucleated cell counts. The assay was immunoSEQ multiplex PCR, and TCRdb's table has in-frame clones only and misses some. For V, J and clone size, that table is used; D and trimming come from the DNA. Counted here are about 120,000 clones, around 77% occurring once; the ten biggest clones make up 6.5% to 9.5%. This CDR3 spans 17 amino acids. Trimming removed 2 bases at V and 7 bases at J, with 21 bases between. The specimen was peripheral blood. The TCR originated in a human donor in a cohort sampled during active COVID-19. The J gene is TRBJ2-1, the V gene TRBV6-7; D possibly corresponds to TRBD1 (5 bases). TRBV6-7 is annotated as an ORF whose role is uncertain. The CDR3 region has the DNA TGTGCCAGCAGTTACGGGCAGGGCCCCCTCTTCGGGAATGAGCAGTTCTTC. It encodes CASSYGQGPLFGNEQFF.